A single sample is the source of the 22 T cell receptor beta chains below, sequenced in a study of shared clonotypes between healthy human individuals. TCRdb's table, derived via immunoSEQ multiplex PCR, lists solely in-frame clones and lacks some. Among 2 million to 2.5 million clones listed, 85% to 95% were seen once. Naive CD8 cells were CD45RO-negative, positively selected for CCR7, excluding terminally differentiated effector memory CD45RA+ cells. The material sequenced was naive CD8+ T cells from PBMCs. The receptors originated from a young man in good health. Some clones in this sample may be carry-over from other donors' samples.

The chain is built from TRBV28 and TRBJ1-1; TRBD1 matches at 8 bases. Trimming removed 1 base from V and 11 bases from J; junction bases left unmatched: 9. The CDR3 covers 14 residues. CDR1 is MDHEN and CDR2 is SYDVKM in the germline V gene. CDR3 DNA: TGTGCCAGCAGTTTATTGGGGACAGGCCTTGGGGCTTTCTTT. Its protein product is CASSLLGTGLGAFF.

The chain combines TRBV28 with TRBJ2-7; 10 positions agree with TRBD2. The V gene end was trimmed by 9 bases and the J gene end by 7 bases; junction bases not matched to a gene: 6. Germline CDR1 is MDHEN and CDR2 is SYDVKM. The CDR3 sequence is 12 residues long. CDR3 sequence (DNA): TGTGCCAGTTCTAGCGGGAGAAGGGAGCAGTACTTC. This sequence encodes CASSSGRREQYF.

The rearrangement joins TRBV15 to TRBJ2-5, with 11 bases that match TRBD2. CDR1 LNHNV and CDR2 YYDKDF come from the germline V gene (reference sequence). Germline trimming cut 8 bases from V and 5 bases from J; bases unmatched to any gene: 10. The CDR3 has 15 amino acids. This CDR3 reads CATHSGRAWDETQYF. The CDR3 DNA reads TGTGCCACCCATAGCGGGAGGGCCTGGGATGAGACCCAGTACTTC.

The chain is built from TRBV28 and TRBJ2-7; 7 bases are a match to TRBD2. The CDR3 sequence is 16 residues long. V gave up 4 bases and J gave up 0 bases; unmatched junction bases: 9. Germline CDR1 is MDHEN and CDR2 is SYDVKM. For the CDR3, the DNA is TGTGCCAGCAGTTCAGGACTAGTTGTGAACTCCTACGAGCAGTACTTC. Translating it yields CASSSGLVVNSYEQYF.

This clone has only a few counts. The chain links TRBV7-2 to TRBJ1-1; no clear D. V was shortened by 2 bases and J by 1 base, with 5 bases between the two germline ends. CDR1 and CDR2 from the germline V gene are SGHTA and FQGNSA. This CDR3 has 13 residues. DNA for the CDR3: TGTGCCAGCAGCTTACTAGAGAACACTGAAGCTTTCTTT. Amino acid sequence: CASSLLENTEAFF.

The chain has TRBV28 and TRBJ2-1; D remains ambiguous. CDR1 and CDR2 from the germline V gene are MDHEN and SYDVKM. The CDR3 length is 11 residues. Trimming shortened V by 5 bases and J by 16 bases, and 15 bases separated the two germline ends. CDR3 protein: CASSRVAESFF. Written as DNA, the CDR3 is TGTGCCAGCAGTCGGGTTGCCGAATCCTTCTTC. Complete variable domain (other parts from reference TRBV28 and TRBJ2-1): DVKVTQSSRYLVKRTGEKVFLECVQDMDHENMFWYRQDPGLGLRLIYFSYDVKMKEKGDIPEGYSVSREKKERFSLILESASTNQTSMYLCASSRVAESFFGPGTRLTVL.

The V call is TRBV27, the J call TRBJ2-1; no definite D call. The CDR3 is made up of 13 amino acids. V lost 2 bases and J 6 bases, leaving 8 bases between the germline ends. Germline CDR1 MNHEY, CDR2 SMNVEV (reference sequence). CDR3 coding DNA: TGTGCCAGCAGTTTAATCGGCAGCAATGAGCAGTTCTTC. This gives the protein CASSLIGSNEQFF.

The chain recombines TRBV28 with TRBJ1-5, with a weak D call TRBD1 (5 bases). The CDR3 covers 21 residues. Trimming removed 2 bases from V and 2 bases from J, with 28 bases in between. Germline assignment: CDR1 MDHEN and CDR2 SYDVKM. The CDR3 here is CASSLLHLRGTNDERNQPQHF. DNA of the CDR3: TGTGCCAGCAGTTTACTCCATCTGCGGGGGACCAACGATGAACGCAATCAGCCCCAGCATTTT.

The chain links TRBV28 to TRBJ1-5; possible D gene TRBD1, 6 bases. Trimming took 3 bases from V and 0 from J, leaving 15 bases between them. Germline CDR1 and CDR2: MDHEN and SYDVKM. This CDR3 has 17 amino acids. For the CDR3, the DNA is TGTGCCAGCAGTTTCAAAAGGACAGCAAATAGCAATCAGCCCCAGCATTTT. Translation: CASSFKRTANSNQPQHF.

The J gene is TRBJ2-1, the V gene TRBV7-3, with TRBD1 identical over 9 bases. V was clipped by 2 bases and J by 7 bases; unmatched bases: 6. Germline CDR1 and CDR2: SGHTA and FQGTGA. The CDR3 covers 15 residues. DNA of the CDR3: TGTGCCAGCAGCTTATTGGGGACAGGGCTTAATGAGCAGTTCTTC. This translates into CASSLLGTGLNEQFF.

The chain links TRBV7-9 to TRBJ2-5, with D possibly matching TRBD2 (5 bases). From germline, CDR1 is SEHNR and CDR2 FQNEAQ (reference sequence). V lost 4 bases to trimming and J lost 0 bases, with 9 bases between them. This CDR3 spans 14 amino acids. CDR3 protein: CASSSSDYQETQYF. The CDR3 bases are TGTGCCAGCAGCTCCTCGGACTACCAAGAGACCCAGTACTTC.

The J gene is TRBJ2-7, the V gene TRBV4-3, with 10 bases matching TRBD2. J was trimmed by 2 bases and V by 4 bases; bases with no gene match: 2. CDR1 is LGHNA, CDR2 YSLEER, per germline. The CDR3 totals 14 residues. CDR3 region: CASSRSGRAYEQYF. CDR3 DNA: TGCGCCAGCAGCCGGAGCGGGAGGGCCTACGAGCAGTACTTC.

This clone appeared once. This sequence joins TRBV4-2 and TRBJ2-5, with 8 nucleotides matching TRBD2. The CDR3 length is 15 residues. Germline CDR1 and CDR2: LGHNA and YNFKEQ. Trimming cost V 1 base and J 5 bases; bases outside gene matches: 6. The CDR3 reads CASSQAGGRRETQYF. CDR3 nucleotides: TGTGCCAGCAGCCAAGCGGGAGGGAGGCGGGAGACCCAGTACTTC.

This rearrangement joins TRBV11-3 to TRBJ1-1; D is unresolved. Germline loops: CDR1 SGHNT, CDR2 YENEEA. This CDR3 contains 14 residues. V was pared by 5 bases and J by 5 bases, with 15 bases between. CDR3 sequence (DNA): TGTGCCAGCAGCCAGACCCCCTTTAGTACTGAAGCTTTCTTT. It translates to CASSQTPFSTEAFF.

This clone was picked up one time. The chain recombines TRBV19 with TRBJ2-2; no firm D call. Deletions cut 7 bases from V and 2 bases from J, with 5 bases between. The length of the CDR3 is 12 residues. Germline CDR1 is LNHDA and CDR2 is SQIVND (reference sequence). The CDR3 nucleotides are TGTGCCAGTACTAGAAACACCGGGGAGCTGTTTTTT. It specifies CASTRNTGELFF.

The sample holds a few counts of this clone. This chain joins TRBV5-1 and TRBJ2-3; D tentatively reads TRBD1 or TRBD2 (5 bases each). V was clipped by 3 bases and J by 0 bases, with 5 bases between them. Germline CDR1 SGHRS, CDR2 YFSETQ. The CDR3 runs 13 residues. CDR3 amino acids: CASSWDSTDTQYF. CDR3 nucleotide sequence: TGCGCCAGCAGCTGGGACAGCACAGATACGCAGTATTTT.

This chain connects TRBV7-8 to TRBJ2-7; D not certain. V lost 0 bases and J 1 base, leaving 7 bases between the germline ends. The germline CDR1 and CDR2 sequences are SGHVS and FQNEAQ. This CDR3 region has 14 residues. The CDR3: CASSLARRSYEQYF. As DNA, the CDR3 is TGTGCCAGCAGCTTAGCTCGGCGGTCCTACGAGCAGTACTTC.

The chain carries TRBV28 and TRBJ1-5; 10 bases are a match to TRBD1. The length of the CDR3 is 17 residues. V was clipped by 2 bases and J by 0 bases; unmatched bases: 4. Germline assignment: CDR1 MDHEN and CDR2 SYDVKM. The CDR3 sequence is CASSLEGQGYSNQPQHF. As DNA, the CDR3 is TGTGCCAGCAGTTTAGAGGGACAGGGGTATAGCAATCAGCCCCAGCATTTT. Full variable domain (rest looked up from reference TRBV28 and TRBJ1-5): DVKVTQSSRYLVKRTGEKVFLECVQDMDHENMFWYRQDPGLGLRLIYFSYDVKMKEKGDIPEGYSVSREKKERFSLILESASTNQTSMYLCASSLEGQGYSNQPQHFGDGTRLSIL.

This chain joins TRBV7-6 and TRBJ1-4; maybe TRBD1 (6 bases). Trimming pared 5 bases from V and 8 bases from J, leaving 18 bases between. This CDR3 is 15 amino acids long. Germline assignment: CDR1 SGHVS and CDR2 FNYEAQ. For the CDR3, the DNA is TGTGCCAGCAGCACTCCAGGGGCAGCGGGGGAAAAACTGTTTTTT. Residues: CASSTPGAAGEKLFF.

This chain links TRBV7-7 with TRBJ2-5; D is unresolved. Germline V gene sequence: CDR1 SSHAT, CDR2 FNYEAQ (reference sequence). CDR3 length: 14 amino acids. Between the trimmed V and J ends, which lost 8 bases and 5 bases, there was a span of 18 bases. In DNA form, the CDR3 reads TGTGCCAGCTGCTCGGCTGGGCCAGTGGAGACCCAGTACTTC. Protein product: CASCSAGPVETQYF.

With regard to this clone: The sample carries other DNA sequences with the same CDR3. The CDR3 spells CASSVASGELFF. DNA for the CDR3: TGTGCCAGCAGCGTCGCCTCCGGGGAGCTGTTTTTT. The chain combines TRBV9 with TRBJ2-2; D is undetermined. CDR1 and CDR2 (germline): SGDLS, YYNGEE. Deletions cut 2 bases from V and 6 bases from J, with 5 bases between. The CDR3 has 12 residues.

As for this clone: Other nucleotide sequences in the sample specify the same CDR3. As DNA, the CDR3 is TGTGCCAGCAGTCCCTCTAGCGGGAGTAGGTCCTACGAGCAGTACTTC. Amino acid sequence: CASSPSSGSRSYEQYF. The rearrangement uses TRBV27 and TRBJ2-7, with 10 bases lining up with TRBD2. V trimming: 5 bases; J trimming: 1 base; junction bases outside the gene matches: 8. Germline CDR1 reads MNHEY; CDR2 reads SMNVEV (reference sequence). The CDR3 totals 16 residues.